This TCR beta chain was obtained from a study of blood T cell repertoires in COVID-19 (TCRdb year 2020). For the wider study: The collaborator samples originated in the United States, Italy and Spain and spanned the acute and convalescent phases of COVID-19. The prospective study material was composed of cDNA or gDNA derived from T cells, B-cell-depleted T cells, or PBMCs. Samples were obtained from the ongoing ImmuneRACE study (first 160 participants) and from about 1,300 subjects provided by 6 global collaborators. Deeply sampled blood TCRbeta repertoires from subjects exposed to, actively infected with, or recovered from COVID-19 were included in the dataset. Where HLA class I and class II types were available, the types were taken from metadata supplied by the sample provider, not from assay-based typing. The repertoires were made available in a free public database intended to serve as a resource for research on the immune response to SARS-CoV-2. A de-identified subject ID, COVID-19 status, age in years and sex were almost always included in the sample metadata. Findings and caveats that apply to the study as a whole: How much clinical and demographic metadata was included differed by source and by participant, and the metadata was provided uncurated.

A distance of 12 bases separates the germline ends of V and J, which lose 0 bases and 3 bases respectively. CDR1 and CDR2 are drawn from the germline V gene: SGDLS, YYNGEE. Measured from the cysteine to the phenylalanine, the CDR3 is 15 residues long. Only CDR3 DNA remains: 45 bases, in frame from the first base. TCRbeta CDR3 regions were amplified from genomic DNA using the immunoSEQ Assay, a bias-controlled multiplex PCR. The authors processed their data as follows. Within the assay, amplification of reference gene primers was used to estimate how many nucleated cells each sample contained. To quantify the absolute abundance of each unique TCRbeta CDR3 rearrangement, sequence reads were collapsed and filtered. For each sample, productive Simpson clonality was calculated as the square root of Simpson's diversity index over productive rearrangements. TCRdb took this table from immuneACCESS and kept in-frame rearrangements with V and J called. Such tables lack part of the clones; where checked against another copy, unresolved V genes explain under half of the gap, and the rest is unexplained. That table gives V, J and clone size, and the DNA gave D and trimming. The sample contains roughly 330,000 clones, 87% of them found a single time. Approximately 5% of the sample is held by the ten biggest clonotypes.

Participants in the prospective study were aged about 18 to 95 years, lived in more than 20 United States geographic areas, and enrolled through a virtual design. In the prospective study, participants were assigned to cohorts based on the clinical history participants reported in a screening survey and a study questionnaire. Recovered participants in ImmuneRACE Cohort 3 were defined as having two consecutive negative NP/OP PCR tests, clearance from a healthcare professional, or resolution of symptoms. Each participant in the prospective study had whole blood, serum and a nasopharyngeal or oropharyngeal swab collected by mobile phlebotomists. Over a roughly 2-month period, participants in the prospective study had the option of providing additional blood draws and questionnaires. Before DNA extraction, blood samples from the prospective study were shipped at room temperature or frozen. As regards this clone: The clone's antigen remains unknown. No quality values exist for individual bases; no much larger clone is one base distant.

The source is a woman aged 30 to 39 who had recovered from COVID-19. Sequencing was performed on PBMCs or T cells enriched from blood (not recorded which). The rearrangement combines TRBV9 with TRBJ1-2; TRBD1 could be the D gene, as 6 bases match. The CDR3 protein is CASSVGGGPYYGYTF. The bases are TGTGCCAGCAGCGTAGGAGGGGGTCCATACTATGGCTACACCTTC.